Described below is a single T cell receptor (beta chain) sequence and its context. The junction and the germline gene differ at one end; a read error may be behind it. The entry originates in a study of cytomegalovirus exposure and HLA in healthy donors. Though nominally healthy at sampling, donors likely had unrecorded immune exposures. The CDR3 loop spans 13 amino acids. Germline V gene data show CDR1 as SGHAT and CDR2 as FQNNGV. The study ran its PCR with 60 Vbeta and 13 Jbeta primers. Data came from immunoSEQ multiplex PCR; TCRdb stores just in-frame clones and leaves some out. This sample has some 140,000 clones, with 80% found just once.

The sequence was obtained from a man aged 25-40 years in good health. This sequence joins TRBV11-2 and TRBJ1-4; no reliable D call. Sequencing was performed on PBMCs. CDR3 sequence reads: CASRRATNEKLFF. In DNA form, the CDR3 reads TGTGCTAGCAGGCGGGCCACTAATGAAAAACTGTTTTTT. The variable domain in full, with the rest retrieved from reference TRBV11-2 and TRBJ1-4, is EAGVAQSPRYKIIEKRQSVAFWCNPISGHATLYWYQQILGQGPKLLIQFQNNGVVDDSQLPKDRFSAERLKGVDSTLKIQPAKLEDSAVYLCASRRATNEKLFFGSGTQLSVL.